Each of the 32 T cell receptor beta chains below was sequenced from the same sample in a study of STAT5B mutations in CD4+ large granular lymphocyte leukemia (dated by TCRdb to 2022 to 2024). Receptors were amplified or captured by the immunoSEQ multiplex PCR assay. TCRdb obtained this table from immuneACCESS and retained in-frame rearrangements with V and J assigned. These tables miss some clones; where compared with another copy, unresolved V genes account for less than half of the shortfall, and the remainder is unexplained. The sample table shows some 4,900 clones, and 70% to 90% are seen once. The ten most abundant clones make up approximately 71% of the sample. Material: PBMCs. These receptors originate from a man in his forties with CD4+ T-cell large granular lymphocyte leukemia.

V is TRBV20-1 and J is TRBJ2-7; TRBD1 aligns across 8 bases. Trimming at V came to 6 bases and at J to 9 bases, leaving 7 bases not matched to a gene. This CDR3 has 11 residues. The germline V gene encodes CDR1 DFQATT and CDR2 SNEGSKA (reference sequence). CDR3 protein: CSARWTGRQYF. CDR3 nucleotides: TGCAGTGCCCGCTGGACAGGGCGGCAGTACTTC.

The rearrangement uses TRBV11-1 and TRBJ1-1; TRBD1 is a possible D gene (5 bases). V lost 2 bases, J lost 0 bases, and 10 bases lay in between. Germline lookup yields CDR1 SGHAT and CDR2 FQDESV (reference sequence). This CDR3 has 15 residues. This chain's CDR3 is CASSLLKGLNTEAFF. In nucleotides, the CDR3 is TGTGCCAGCAGCTTACTTAAGGGGCTGAACACTGAAGCTTTCTTT.

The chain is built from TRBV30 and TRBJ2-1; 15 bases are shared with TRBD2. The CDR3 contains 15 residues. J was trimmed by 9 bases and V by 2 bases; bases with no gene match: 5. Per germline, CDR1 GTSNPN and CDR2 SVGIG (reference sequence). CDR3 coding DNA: TGTGCCTGGAGTAAAGGACTAGCGGGAGGGAGTGAGCAGTTCTTC. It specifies CAWSKGLAGGSEQFF.

This chain's CDR3 is CASSLGTRDEQFF. The CDR3 region has the DNA TGTGCCAGCAGCCTCGGGACTAGGGATGAGCAGTTCTTC. This chain connects TRBV5-6 to TRBJ2-1; TRBD2 matches 8 bases. CDR1 is SGHDT, CDR2 YYEEEE, per germline. V lost 4 bases to trimming and J lost 8 bases; unmatched junction nucleotides: 5. The CDR3 is made up of 13 amino acids.

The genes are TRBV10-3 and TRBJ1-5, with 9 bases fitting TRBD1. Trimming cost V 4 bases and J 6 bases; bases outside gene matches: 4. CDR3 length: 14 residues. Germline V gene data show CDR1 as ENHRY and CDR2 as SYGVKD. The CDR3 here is CAISGDRESQPQHF. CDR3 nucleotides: TGTGCCATCAGTGGGGACAGGGAGAGTCAGCCCCAGCATTTT.

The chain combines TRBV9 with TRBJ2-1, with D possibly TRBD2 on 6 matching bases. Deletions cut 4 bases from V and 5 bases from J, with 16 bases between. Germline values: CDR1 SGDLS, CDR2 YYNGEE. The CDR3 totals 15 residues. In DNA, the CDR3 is TGTGCCAGCAGCCCGACGGGAGATTCTAACAATGAGCAGTTCTTC. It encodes CASSPTGDSNNEQFF.

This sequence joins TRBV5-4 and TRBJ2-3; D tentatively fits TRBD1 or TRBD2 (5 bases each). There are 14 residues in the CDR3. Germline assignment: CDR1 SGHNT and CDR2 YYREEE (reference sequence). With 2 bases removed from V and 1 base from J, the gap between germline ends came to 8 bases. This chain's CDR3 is CASSFGTRTDTQYF. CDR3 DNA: TGTGCCAGCAGCTTTGGGACCCGCACAGATACGCAGTATTTT.

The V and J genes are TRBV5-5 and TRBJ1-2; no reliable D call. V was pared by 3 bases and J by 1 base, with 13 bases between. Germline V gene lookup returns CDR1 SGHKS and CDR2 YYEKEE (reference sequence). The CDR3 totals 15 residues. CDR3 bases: TGTGCCAGCAGCTCCCAGGACGGGTTTAACTATGGCTACACCTTC. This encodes CASSSQDGFNYGYTF.

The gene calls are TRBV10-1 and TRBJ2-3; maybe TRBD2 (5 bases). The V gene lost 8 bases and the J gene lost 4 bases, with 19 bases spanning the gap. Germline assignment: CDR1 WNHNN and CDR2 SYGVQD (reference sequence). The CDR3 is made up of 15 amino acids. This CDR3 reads CASGSEGVGADTQYF. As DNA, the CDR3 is TGCGCCAGCGGGTCTGAGGGAGTAGGTGCAGATACGCAGTATTTT.

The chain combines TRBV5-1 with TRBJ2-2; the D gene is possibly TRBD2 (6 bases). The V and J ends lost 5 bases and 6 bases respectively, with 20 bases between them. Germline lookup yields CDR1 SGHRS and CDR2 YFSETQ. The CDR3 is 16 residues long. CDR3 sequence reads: CASREGGSFFPGELFF. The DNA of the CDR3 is TGCGCCAGCAGGGAGGGAGGATCTTTCTTCCCCGGGGAGCTGTTTTTT.

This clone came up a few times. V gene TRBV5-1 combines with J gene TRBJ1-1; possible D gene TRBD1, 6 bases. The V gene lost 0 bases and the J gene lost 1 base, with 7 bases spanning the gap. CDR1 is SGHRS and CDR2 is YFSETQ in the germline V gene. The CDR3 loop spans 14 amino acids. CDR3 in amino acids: CASSLEGGNTEAFF. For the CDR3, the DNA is TGCGCCAGCAGCTTGGAAGGGGGGAACACTGAAGCTTTCTTT.

CDR3 sequence reads: CASSLEGGGSPLHF. CDR3 bases: TGTGCCAGCAGCTTAGAGGGTGGGGGGTCACCCCTCCACTTT. The chain joins TRBV7-2 to TRBJ1-6; a weak D match, TRBD1 (5 bases). Germline CDR1 is SGHTA and CDR2 is FQGNSA. The CDR3 extends over 14 amino acids. V was cut by 1 base and J by 10 bases, with 11 bases left in between.

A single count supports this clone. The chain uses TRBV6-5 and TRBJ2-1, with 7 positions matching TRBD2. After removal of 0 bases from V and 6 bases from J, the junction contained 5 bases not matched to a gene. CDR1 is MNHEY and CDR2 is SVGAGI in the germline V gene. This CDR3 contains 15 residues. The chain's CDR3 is CASSYSYRTSNEQFF. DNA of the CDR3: TGTGCCAGCAGTTACTCTTACCGGACTAGCAATGAGCAGTTCTTC.

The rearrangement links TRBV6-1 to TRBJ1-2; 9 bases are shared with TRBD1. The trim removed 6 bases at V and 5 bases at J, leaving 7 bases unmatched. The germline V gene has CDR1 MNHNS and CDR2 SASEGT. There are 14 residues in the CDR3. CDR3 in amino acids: CASRGWGQGYGYTF. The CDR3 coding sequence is TGTGCCAGCAGGGGGTGGGGACAGGGATATGGCTACACCTTC.

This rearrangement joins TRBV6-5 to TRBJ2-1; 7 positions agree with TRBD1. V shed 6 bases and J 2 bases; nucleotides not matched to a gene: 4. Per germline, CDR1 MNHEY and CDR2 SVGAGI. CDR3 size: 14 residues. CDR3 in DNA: TGTGCCAGCAGCGCTGGGACAGCCTACAATGAGCAGTTCTTC. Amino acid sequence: CASSAGTAYNEQFF.

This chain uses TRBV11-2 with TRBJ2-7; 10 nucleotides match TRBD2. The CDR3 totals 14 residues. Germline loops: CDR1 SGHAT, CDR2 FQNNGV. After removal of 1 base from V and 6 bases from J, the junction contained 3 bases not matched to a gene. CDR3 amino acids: CASSLVGLASEQYF. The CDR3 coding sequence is TGTGCCAGCAGCTTAGTGGGACTAGCGAGCGAGCAGTACTTC.

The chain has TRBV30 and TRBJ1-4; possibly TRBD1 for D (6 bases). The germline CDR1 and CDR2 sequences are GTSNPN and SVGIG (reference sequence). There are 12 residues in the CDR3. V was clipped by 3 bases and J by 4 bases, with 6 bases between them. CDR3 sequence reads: CAWSRGNEKLFF. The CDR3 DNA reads TGTGCCTGGAGCAGGGGTAATGAAAAACTGTTTTTT.

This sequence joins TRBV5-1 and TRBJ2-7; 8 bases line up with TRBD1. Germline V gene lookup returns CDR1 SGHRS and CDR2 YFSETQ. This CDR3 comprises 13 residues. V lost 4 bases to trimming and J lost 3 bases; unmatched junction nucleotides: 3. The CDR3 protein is CASSLTGGYEQYF. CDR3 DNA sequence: TGCGCCAGCAGCCTTACAGGGGGCTACGAGCAGTACTTC.

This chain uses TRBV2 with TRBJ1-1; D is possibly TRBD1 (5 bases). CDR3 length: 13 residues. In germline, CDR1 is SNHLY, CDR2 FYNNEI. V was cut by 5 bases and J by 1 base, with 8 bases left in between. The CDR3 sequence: CASSLTENTEAFF. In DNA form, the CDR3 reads TGTGCCAGCAGTCTGACAGAGAACACTGAAGCTTTCTTT.

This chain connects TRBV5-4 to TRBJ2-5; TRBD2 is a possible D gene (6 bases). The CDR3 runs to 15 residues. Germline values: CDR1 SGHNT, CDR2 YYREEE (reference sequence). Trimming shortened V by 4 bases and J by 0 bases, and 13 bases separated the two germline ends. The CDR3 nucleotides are TGTGCCAGCAGCAAGGGACTTACGTACCAAGAGACCCAGTACTTC. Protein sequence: CASSKGLTYQETQYF.

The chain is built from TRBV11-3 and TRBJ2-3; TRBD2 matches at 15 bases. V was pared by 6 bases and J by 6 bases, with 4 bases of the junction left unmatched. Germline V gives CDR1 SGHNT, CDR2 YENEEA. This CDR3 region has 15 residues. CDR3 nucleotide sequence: TGTGCCAGCAGTATCGGGACTAGCGGGGGGGATACGCAGTATTTT. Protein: CASSIGTSGGDTQYF.

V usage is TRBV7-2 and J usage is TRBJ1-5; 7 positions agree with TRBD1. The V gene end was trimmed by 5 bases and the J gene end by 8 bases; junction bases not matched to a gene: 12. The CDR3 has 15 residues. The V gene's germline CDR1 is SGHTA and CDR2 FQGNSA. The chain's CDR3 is CASSPRAGGMEPQHF. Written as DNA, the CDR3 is TGTGCCAGCAGCCCTAGGGCAGGGGGTATGGAGCCCCAGCATTTT.

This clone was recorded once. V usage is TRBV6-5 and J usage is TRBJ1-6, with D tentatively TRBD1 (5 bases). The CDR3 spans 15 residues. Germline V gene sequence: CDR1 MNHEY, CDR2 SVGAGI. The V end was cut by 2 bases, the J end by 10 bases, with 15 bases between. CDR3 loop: CASSYLGRGNSPLHF. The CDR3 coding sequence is TGTGCCAGCAGTTACCTCGGACGGGGGAACTCACCCCTCCACTTT.

CDR3 loop: CASSLRDRVGEQYF. For the CDR3, the DNA is TGTGCCAGCAGCCTCCGGGACAGGGTAGGCGAGCAGTACTTC. V is TRBV6-1 and J is TRBJ2-7, with 9 bases that match TRBD1. Germline CDR1 MNHNS, CDR2 SASEGT. The CDR3 is 14 residues long. Trimming at V came to 6 bases and at J to 6 bases, leaving 9 bases not matched to a gene.

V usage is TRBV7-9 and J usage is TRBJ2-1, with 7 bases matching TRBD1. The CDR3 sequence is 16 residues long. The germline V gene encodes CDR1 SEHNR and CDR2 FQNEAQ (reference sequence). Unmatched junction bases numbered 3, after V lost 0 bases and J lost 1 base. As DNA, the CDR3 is TGTGCCAGCAGCTTAGCAGGCAGGGGGTCCTACAATGAGCAGTTCTTC. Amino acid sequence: CASSLAGRGSYNEQFF.

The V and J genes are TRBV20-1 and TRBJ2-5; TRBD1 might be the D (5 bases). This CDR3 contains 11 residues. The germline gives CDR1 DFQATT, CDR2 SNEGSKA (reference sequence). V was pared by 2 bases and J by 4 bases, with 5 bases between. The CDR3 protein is CSARQGETQYF. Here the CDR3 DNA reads TGCAGTGCTAGACAGGGAGAGACCCAGTACTTC.

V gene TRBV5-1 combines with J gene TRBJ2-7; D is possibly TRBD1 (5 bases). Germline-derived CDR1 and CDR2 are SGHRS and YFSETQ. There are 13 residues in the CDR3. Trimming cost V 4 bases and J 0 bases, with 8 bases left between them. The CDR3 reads CASSGQFSYEQYF. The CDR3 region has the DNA TGCGCCAGCAGCGGACAATTCTCCTACGAGCAGTACTTC.

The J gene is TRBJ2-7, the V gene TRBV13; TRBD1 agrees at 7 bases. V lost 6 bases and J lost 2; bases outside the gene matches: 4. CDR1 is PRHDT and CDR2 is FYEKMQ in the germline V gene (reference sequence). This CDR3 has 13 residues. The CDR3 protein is CASSDQGAYEQYF. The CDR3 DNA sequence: TGTGCCAGCAGTGATCAGGGGGCCTACGAGCAGTACTTC.

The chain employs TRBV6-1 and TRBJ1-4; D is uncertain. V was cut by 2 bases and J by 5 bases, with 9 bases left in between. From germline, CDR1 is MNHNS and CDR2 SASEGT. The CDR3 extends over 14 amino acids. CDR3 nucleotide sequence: TGTGCCAGCAGTGAATTACAGCAGAATGAAAAACTGTTTTTT. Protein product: CASSELQQNEKLFF.

DNA for the CDR3: TGTGCCAGCAGTGACCGCAGGACTAGCCAAGCCTACAATGAGCAGTTCTTC. It translates to CASSDRRTSQAYNEQFF. This chain connects TRBV6-1 to TRBJ2-1, with TRBD2 identical over 8 bases. Trimming took 3 bases from V and 2 from J; bases not matched to a gene: 9. Germline loops: CDR1 MNHNS, CDR2 SASEGT. CDR3 length equals 17 residues.

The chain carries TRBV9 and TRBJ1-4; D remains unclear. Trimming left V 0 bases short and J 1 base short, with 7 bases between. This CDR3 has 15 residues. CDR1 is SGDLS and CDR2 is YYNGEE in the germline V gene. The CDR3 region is CASSVGAVTNEKLFF. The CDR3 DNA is TGTGCCAGCAGCGTAGGGGCAGTAACTAATGAAAAACTGTTTTTT.

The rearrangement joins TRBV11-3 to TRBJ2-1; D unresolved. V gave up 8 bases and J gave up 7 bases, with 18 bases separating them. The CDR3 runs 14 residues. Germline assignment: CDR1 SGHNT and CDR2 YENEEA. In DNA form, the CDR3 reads TGTGCCAGCCACTCTCAGTCTTATGGGAATGAGCAGTTCTTC. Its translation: CASHSQSYGNEQFF.